These 5 T cell receptor beta chains originate from one sample sequenced in a study of blood T cell repertoires in COVID-19. The data were produced by immunoSEQ multiplex PCR, yet TCRdb's version contains in-frame clones alone and is incomplete. The repertoire has approximately 140,000 clones, roughly 90% of them found once; the top ten carry more than 1%. The sample was PBMCs or T cells enriched from blood (not recorded which). All receptors come from a woman aged 30 to 39 with acute COVID-19.

The V and J genes are TRBV9 and TRBJ2-6; D possibly corresponds to TRBD1 (5 bases). V gave up 4 bases and J gave up 2 bases, with 10 bases separating them. CDR3 length: 15 residues. Germline CDR1 is SGDLS and CDR2 is YYNGEE. CDR3 loop: CASSSVGPGANVLTF. DNA of the CDR3: TGTGCCAGCAGCTCGGTGGGGCCTGGGGCCAACGTCCTGACTTTC.

This sequence joins TRBV12-3 or TRBV12-4 and TRBJ1-5, with D hard to call. Trimming took off 3 bases at V and 4 bases at J, with 7 bases between the two ends. The CDR3 loop spans 13 amino acids. The CDR3 protein is CASSFRGNQPQHF. The DNA of the CDR3 is TGTGCCAGCAGTTTCCGAGGGAATCAGCCCCAGCATTTT.

The gene calls are TRBV18 and TRBJ2-7; possible D gene TRBD2, 6 bases. This CDR3 region has 15 residues. V lost 6 bases, J lost 9 bases, and 24 bases lay in between. The germline V gene encodes CDR1 KGHSH and CDR2 LQKENI. This CDR3 is CASSPPGLEDLRQYF. In DNA form, the CDR3 reads TGTGCCAGCTCCCCCCCGGGACTGGAGGATCTCAGGCAGTACTTC.

CDR3 protein: CASSPSRQDIYGYTF. For the CDR3, the DNA is TGTGCCAGCAGCCCTAGCCGACAGGACATCTATGGCTACACCTTC. This chain links TRBV7-2 with TRBJ1-2; D may be TRBD1 (6 bases). Germline assignment: CDR1 SGHTA and CDR2 FQGNSA. The V and J ends lost 5 bases and 4 bases respectively, with 17 bases between them. This CDR3 is 15 amino acids long.

V gene TRBV18 combines with J gene TRBJ2-7; 8 bases are shared with TRBD2. V lost 4 bases to trimming and J lost 6 bases; unmatched junction nucleotides: 11. The CDR3 has 15 residues. Germline CDR1 KGHSH, CDR2 LQKENI. The CDR3 protein is CASSLALTSESEQYF. The CDR3 nucleotides read TGTGCCAGCTCACTCGCCCTGACTAGCGAATCCGAGCAGTACTTC. Variable domain in full (rest from reference TRBV18 and TRBJ2-7): NAGVMQNPRHLVRRRGQEARLRCSPMKGHSHVYWYRQLPEEGLKFMVYLQKENIIDESGMPKERFSAEFPKEGPSILRIQQVVRGDSAAYFCASSLALTSESEQYFGPGTRLTVT.